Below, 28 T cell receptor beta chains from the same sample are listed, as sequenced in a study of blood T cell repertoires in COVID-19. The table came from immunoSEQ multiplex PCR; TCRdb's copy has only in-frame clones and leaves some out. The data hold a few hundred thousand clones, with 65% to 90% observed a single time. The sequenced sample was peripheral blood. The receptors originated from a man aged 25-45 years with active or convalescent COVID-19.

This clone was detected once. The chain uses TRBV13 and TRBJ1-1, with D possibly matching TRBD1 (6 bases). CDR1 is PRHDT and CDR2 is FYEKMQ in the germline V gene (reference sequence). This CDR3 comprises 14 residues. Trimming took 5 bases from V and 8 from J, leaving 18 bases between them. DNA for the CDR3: TGTGCCAGCAGCCCCGGTGAGGGGGACGGGGAAGCTTTCTTT. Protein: CASSPGEGDGEAFF.

The CDR3 loop reads CASSHSLILVSYGYTF. The CDR3 bases are TGTGCCAGCAGCCACTCCCTTATATTGGTGAGTTATGGCTACACCTTC. This sequence joins TRBV3-1 (or the pseudogene TRBV3-2) and TRBJ1-2; D unclear. The CDR3 contains 16 residues. CDR1 is LGHDT, CDR2 YNNKEL, per germline (reference sequence). The germline V and J ends were trimmed by 3 bases and 5 bases, with 19 bases remaining between them.

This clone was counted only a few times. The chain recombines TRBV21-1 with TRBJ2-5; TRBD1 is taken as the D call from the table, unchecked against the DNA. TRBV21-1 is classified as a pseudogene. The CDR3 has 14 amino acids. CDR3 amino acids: CASTPGGPAETQYF. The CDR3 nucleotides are TGTGCCAGCACCCCAGGGGGGCCTGCGGAGACCCAGTACTTC.

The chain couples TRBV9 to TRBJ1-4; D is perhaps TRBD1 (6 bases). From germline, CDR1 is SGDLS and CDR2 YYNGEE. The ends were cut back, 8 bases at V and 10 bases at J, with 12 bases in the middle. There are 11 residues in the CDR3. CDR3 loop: CASGEGGKLFF. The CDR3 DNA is TGTGCCAGTGGGGAGGGGGGAAAACTGTTTTTT.

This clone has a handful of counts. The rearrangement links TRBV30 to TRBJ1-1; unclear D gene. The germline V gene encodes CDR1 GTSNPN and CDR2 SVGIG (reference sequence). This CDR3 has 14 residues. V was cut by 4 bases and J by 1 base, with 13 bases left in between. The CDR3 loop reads CAWTGSFGNTEAFF. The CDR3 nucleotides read TGTGCCTGGACAGGCAGTTTTGGGAACACTGAAGCTTTCTTT.

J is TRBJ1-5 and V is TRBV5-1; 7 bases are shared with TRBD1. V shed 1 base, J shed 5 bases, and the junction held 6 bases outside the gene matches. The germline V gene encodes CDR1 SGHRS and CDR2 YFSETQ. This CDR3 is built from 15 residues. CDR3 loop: CASSLPTGRDQPQHF. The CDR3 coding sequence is TGCGCCAGCAGCTTGCCGACAGGGCGCGATCAGCCCCAGCATTTT. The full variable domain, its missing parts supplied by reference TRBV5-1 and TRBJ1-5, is KAGVTQTPRYLIKTRGQQVTLSCSPISGHRSVSWYQQTPGQGLQFLFEYFSETQRNKGNFPGRFSGRQFSNSRSEMNVSTLELGDSALYLCASSLPTGRDQPQHFGDGTRLSIL.

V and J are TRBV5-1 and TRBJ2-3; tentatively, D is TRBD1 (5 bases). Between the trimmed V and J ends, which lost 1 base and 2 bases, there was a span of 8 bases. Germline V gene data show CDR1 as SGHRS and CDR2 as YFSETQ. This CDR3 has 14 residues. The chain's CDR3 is CASSLQGDTDTQYF. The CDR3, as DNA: TGCGCCAGCAGCTTGCAAGGGGACACAGATACGCAGTATTTT.

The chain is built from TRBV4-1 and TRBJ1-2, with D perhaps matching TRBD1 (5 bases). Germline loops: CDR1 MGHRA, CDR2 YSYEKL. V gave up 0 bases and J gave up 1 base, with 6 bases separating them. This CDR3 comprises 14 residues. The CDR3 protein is CASSQDQGNYGYTF. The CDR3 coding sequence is TGCGCCAGCAGCCAAGATCAGGGTAACTATGGCTACACCTTC.

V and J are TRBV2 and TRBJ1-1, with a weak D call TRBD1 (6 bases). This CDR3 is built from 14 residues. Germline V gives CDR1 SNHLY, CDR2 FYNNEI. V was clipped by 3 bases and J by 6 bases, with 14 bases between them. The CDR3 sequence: CASSEGRGKAEAFF. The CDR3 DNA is TGTGCCAGCAGTGAGGGGAGGGGGAAGGCTGAAGCTTTCTTT.

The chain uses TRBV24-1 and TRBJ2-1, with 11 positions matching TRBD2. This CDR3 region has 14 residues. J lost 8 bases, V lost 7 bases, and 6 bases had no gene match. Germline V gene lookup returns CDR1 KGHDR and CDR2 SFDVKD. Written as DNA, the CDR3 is TGTGCCACCAGCCTTAGCGGGGGGGCTGATGAGCAGTTCTTC. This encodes CATSLSGGADEQFF.

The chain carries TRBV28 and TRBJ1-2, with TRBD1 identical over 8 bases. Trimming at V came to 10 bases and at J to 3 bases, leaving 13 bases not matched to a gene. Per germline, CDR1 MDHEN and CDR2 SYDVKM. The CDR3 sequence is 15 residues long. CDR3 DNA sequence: TGTGCCACCCGCCCTGCGACAGGGGACGACTATGGCTACACCTTC. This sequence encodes CATRPATGDDYGYTF.

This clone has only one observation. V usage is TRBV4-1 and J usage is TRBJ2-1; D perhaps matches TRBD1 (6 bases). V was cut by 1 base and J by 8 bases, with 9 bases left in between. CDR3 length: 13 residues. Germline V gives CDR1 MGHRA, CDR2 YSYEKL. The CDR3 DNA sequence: TGCGCCAGCAGCCAAGTTGCAGGGGATGAGCAGTTCTTC. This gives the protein CASSQVAGDEQFF.

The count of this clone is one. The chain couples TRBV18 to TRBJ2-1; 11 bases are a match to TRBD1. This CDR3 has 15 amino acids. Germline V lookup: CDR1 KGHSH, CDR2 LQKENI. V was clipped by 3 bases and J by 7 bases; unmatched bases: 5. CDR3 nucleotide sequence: TGTGCCAGCTCACCCCGGACAGGGGGCATGAATGAGCAGTTCTTC. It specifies CASSPRTGGMNEQFF.

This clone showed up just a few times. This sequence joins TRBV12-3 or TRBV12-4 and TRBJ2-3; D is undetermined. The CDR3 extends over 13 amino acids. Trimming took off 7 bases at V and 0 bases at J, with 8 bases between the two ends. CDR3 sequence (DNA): TGTGCCAGCACACAGCCCAGCACAGATACGCAGTATTTT. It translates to CASTQPSTDTQYF.

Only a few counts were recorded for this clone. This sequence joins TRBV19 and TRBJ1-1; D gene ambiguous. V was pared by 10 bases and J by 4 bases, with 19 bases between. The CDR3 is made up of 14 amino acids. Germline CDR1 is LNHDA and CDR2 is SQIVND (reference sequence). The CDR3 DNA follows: TGTGCCACCACGACCTCCTACGGGTTCACTGAAGCTTTCTTT. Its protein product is CATTTSYGFTEAFF.

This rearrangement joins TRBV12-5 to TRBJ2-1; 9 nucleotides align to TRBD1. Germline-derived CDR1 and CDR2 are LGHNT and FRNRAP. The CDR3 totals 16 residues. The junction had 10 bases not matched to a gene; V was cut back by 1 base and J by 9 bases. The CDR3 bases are TGTGCTAGTGGTTTGGCCGAGGGACAGGGTCTGGTTGAGCAGTTCTTC. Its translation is CASGLAEGQGLVEQFF.

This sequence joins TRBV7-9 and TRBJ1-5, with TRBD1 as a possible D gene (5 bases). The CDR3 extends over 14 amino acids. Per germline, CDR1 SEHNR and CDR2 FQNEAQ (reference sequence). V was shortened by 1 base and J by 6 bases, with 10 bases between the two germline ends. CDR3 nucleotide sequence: TGTGCCAGCAGCTTAGGACAGTCTGGTCAGCCCCAGCATTTT. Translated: CASSLGQSGQPQHF.

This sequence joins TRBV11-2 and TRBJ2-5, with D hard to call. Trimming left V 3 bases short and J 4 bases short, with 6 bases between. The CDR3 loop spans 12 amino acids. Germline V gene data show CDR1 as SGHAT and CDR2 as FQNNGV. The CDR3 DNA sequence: TGTGCCAGCAGCTTTACAAGAGAGACCCAGTACTTC. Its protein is CASSFTRETQYF.

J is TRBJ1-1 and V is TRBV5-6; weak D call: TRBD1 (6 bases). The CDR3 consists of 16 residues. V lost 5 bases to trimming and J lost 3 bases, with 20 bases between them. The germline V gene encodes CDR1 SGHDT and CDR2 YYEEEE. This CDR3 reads CASSDTGRGLDTEAFF. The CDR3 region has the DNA TGTGCCAGCAGTGATACAGGGCGCGGGTTGGACACTGAAGCTTTCTTT.

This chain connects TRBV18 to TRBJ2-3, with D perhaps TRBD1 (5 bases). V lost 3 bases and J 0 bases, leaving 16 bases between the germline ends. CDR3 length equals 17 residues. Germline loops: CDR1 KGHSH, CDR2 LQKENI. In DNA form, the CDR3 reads TGTGCCAGCTCACCTCAGGGCAGCAAAAAAAGCACAGATACGCAGTATTTT. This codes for CASSPQGSKKSTDTQYF. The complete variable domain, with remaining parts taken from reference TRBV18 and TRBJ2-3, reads NAGVMQNPRHLVRRRGQEARLRCSPMKGHSHVYWYRQLPEEGLKFMVYLQKENIIDESGMPKERFSAEFPKEGPSILRIQQVVRGDSAAYFCASSPQGSKKSTDTQYFGPGTRLTVL.

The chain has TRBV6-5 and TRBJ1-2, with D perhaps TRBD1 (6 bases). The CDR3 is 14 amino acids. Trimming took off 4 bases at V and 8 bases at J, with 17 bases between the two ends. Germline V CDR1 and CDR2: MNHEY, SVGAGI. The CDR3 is CASSSGGRYSGYTF. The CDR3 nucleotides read TGTGCCAGCAGTTCCGGGGGGCGATATTCGGGCTACACCTTC.

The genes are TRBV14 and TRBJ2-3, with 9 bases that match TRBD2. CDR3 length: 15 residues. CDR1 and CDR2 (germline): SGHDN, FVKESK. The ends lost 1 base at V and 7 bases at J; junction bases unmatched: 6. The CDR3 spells CASSQGGSGGNTQYF. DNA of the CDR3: TGTGCCAGCAGCCAAGGTGGTAGCGGGGGAAATACGCAGTATTTT.

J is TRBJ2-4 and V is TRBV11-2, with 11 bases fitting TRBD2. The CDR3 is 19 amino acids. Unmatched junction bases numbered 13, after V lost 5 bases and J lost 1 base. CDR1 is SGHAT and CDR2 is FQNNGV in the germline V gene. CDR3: CASSDNSGGGAVAKNIQYF. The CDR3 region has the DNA TGTGCCAGCAGCGATAATAGCGGGGGGGGAGCGGTGGCCAAAAACATTCAGTACTTC.

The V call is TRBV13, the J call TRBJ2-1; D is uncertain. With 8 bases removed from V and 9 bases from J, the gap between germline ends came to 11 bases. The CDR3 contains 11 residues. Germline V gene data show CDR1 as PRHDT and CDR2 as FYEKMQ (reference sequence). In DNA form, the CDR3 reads TGTGCCAGCGCGTATGGTTTTGAGCAGTTCTTC. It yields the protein CASAYGFEQFF.

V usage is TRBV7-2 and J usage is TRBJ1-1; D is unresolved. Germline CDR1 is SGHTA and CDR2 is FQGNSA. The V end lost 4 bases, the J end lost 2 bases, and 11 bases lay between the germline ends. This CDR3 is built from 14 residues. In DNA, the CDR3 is TGTGCCAGCAGCTCCCCCACTGATAACACTGAAGCTTTCTTT. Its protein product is CASSSPTDNTEAFF.

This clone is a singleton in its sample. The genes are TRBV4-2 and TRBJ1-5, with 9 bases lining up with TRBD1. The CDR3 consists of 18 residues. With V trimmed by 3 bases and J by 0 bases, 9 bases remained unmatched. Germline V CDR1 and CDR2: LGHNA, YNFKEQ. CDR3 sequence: CASSHGGQGSFSNQPQHF. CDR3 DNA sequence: TGTGCCAGCAGCCATGGAGGACAGGGGAGTTTTAGCAATCAGCCCCAGCATTTT.

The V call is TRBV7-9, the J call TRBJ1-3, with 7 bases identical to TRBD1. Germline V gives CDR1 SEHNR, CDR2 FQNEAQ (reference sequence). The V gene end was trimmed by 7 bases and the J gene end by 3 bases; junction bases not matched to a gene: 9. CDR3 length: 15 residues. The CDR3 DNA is TGTGCCAGCACCAAAAACGGACAGGTTGGAAACACCATATATTTT. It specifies CASTKNGQVGNTIYF. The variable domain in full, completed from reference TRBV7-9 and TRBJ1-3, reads DTGVSQNPRHKITKRGQNVTFRCDPISEHNRLYWYRQTLGQGPEFLTYFQNEAQLEKSRLLSDRFSAERPKGSFSTLEIQRTEQGDSAMYLCASTKNGQVGNTIYFGEGSWLTVV.

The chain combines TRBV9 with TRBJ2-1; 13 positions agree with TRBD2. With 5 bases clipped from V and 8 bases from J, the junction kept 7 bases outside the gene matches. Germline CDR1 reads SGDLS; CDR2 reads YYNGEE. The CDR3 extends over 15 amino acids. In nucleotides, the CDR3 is TGTGCCAGCAGAGCCACTAGCGGGGGGGCTGATGAGCAGTTCTTC. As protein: CASRATSGGADEQFF.